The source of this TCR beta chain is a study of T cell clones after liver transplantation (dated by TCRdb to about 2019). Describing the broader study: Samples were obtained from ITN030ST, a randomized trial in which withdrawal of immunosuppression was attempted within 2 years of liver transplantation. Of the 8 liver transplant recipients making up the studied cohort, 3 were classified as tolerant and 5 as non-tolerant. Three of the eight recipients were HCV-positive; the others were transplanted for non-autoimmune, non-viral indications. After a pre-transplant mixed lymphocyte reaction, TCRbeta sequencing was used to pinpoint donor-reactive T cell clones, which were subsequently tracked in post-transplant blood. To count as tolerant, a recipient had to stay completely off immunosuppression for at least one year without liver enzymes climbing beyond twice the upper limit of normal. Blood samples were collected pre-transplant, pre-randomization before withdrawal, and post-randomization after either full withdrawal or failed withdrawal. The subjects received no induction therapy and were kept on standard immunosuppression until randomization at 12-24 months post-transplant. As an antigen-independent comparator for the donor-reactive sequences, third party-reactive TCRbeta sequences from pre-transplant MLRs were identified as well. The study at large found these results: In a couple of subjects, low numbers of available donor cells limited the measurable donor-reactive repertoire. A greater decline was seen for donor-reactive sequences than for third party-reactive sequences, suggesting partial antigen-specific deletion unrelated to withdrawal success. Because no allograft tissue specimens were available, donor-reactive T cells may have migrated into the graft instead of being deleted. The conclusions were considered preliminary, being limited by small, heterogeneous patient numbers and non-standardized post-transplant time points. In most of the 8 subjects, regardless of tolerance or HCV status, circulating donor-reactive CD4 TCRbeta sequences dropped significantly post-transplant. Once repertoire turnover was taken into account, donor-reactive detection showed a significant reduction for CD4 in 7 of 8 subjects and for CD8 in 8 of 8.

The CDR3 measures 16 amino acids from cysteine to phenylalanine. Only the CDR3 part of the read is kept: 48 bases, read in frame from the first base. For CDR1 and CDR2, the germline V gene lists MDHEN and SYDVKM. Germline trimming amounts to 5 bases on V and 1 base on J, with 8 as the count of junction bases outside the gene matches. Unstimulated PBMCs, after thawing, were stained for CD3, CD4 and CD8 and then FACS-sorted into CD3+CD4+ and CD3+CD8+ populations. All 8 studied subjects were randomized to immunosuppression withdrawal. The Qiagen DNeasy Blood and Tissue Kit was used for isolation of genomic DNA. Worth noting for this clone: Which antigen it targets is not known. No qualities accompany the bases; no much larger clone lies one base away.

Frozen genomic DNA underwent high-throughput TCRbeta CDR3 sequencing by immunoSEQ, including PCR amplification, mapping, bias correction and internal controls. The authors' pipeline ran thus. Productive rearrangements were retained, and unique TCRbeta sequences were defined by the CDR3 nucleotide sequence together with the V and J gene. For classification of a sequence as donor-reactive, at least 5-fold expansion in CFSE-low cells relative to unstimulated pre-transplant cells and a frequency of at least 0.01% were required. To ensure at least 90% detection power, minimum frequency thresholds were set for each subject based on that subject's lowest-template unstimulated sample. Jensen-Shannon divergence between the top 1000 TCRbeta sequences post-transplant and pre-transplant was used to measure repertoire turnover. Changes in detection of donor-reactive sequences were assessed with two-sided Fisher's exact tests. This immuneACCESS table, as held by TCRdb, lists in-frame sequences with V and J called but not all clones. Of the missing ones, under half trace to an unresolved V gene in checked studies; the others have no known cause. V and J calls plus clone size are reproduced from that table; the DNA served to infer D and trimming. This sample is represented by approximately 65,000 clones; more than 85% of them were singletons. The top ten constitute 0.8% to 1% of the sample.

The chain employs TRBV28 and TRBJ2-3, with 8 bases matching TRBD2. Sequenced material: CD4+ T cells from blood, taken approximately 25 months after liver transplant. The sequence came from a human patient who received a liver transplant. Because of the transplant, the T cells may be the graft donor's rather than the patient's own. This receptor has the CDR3 CASSPGLAKGTDTQYF. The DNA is TGTGCCAGCAGTCCCGGACTAGCCAAGGGCACAGATACGCAGTATTTT.